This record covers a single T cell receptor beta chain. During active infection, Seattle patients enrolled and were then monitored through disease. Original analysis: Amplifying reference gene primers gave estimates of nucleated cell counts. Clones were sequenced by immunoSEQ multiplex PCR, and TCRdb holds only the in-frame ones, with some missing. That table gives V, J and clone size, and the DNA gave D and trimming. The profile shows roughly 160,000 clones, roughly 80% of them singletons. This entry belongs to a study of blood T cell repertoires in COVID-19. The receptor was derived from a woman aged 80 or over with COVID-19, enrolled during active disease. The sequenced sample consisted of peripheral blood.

CDR3 protein: CASSSSVTDTQYF. The DNA for the CDR3 is TGCGCCAGCAGCTCCTCGGTCACAGATACGCAGTATTTT. The chain couples TRBV5-1 to TRBJ2-3, with D uncertain. This CDR3 comprises 13 residues. Trimming pared 3 bases from V and 2 bases from J, leaving 7 bases between. Germline values: CDR1 SGHRS, CDR2 YFSETQ.